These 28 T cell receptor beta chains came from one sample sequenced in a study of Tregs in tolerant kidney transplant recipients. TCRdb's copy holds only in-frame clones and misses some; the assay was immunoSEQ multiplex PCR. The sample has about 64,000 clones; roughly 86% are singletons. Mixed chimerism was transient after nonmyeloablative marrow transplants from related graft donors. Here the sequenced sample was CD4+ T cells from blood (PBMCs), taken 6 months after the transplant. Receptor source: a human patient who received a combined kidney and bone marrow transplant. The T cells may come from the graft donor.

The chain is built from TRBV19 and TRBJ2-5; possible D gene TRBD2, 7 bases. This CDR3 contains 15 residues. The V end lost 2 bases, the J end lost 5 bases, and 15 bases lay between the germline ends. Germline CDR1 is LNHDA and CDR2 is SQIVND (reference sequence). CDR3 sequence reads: CASSINRGRGETQYF. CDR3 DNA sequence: TGTGCCAGTAGTATAAATCGGGGGCGGGGGGAGACCCAGTACTTC.

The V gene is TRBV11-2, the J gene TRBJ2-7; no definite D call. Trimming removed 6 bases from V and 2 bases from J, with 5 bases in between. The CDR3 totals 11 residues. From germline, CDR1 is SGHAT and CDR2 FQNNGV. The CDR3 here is CASSIAYEQYF. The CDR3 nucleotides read TGTGCCAGCAGTATCGCCTACGAGCAGTACTTC.

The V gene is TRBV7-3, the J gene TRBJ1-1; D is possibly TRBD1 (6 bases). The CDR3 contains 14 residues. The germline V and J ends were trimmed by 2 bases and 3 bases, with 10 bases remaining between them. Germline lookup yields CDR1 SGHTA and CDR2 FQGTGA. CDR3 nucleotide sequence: TGTGCCAGCAGCTTAGTTGCAGGGGACACTGAAGCTTTCTTT. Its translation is CASSLVAGDTEAFF.

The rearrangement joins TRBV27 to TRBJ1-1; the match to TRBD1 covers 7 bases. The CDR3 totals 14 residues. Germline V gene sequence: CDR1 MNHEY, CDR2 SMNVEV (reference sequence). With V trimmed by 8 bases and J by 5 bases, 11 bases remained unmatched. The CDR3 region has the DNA TGTGCCAGCGGAACAACAGGGGTGGAGACTGAAGCTTTCTTT. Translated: CASGTTGVETEAFF.

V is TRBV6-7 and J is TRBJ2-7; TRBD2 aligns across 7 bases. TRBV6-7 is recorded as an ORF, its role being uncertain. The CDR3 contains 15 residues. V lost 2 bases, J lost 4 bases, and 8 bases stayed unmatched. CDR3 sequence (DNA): TGTGCCAGCAGTTACCGGGAGGATGAAGTTTACGAGCAGTACTTC. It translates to CASSYREDEVYEQYF.

Here the CDR3 reads CASSVAMVADYYEQYF. The CDR3 DNA follows: TGTGCCAGCAGCGTAGCAATGGTAGCGGATTACTACGAGCAGTACTTC. The chain has TRBV9 and TRBJ2-7; a weak D match, TRBD2 (6 bases). Trimming removed 0 bases at V and 3 bases at J, with 16 bases between. CDR3 length: 16 amino acids. CDR1 and CDR2 from the germline V gene are SGDLS and YYNGEE.

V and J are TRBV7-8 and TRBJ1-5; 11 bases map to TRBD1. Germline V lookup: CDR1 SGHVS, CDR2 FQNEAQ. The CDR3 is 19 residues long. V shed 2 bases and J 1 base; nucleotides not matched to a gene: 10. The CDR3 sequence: CASSLTGQGAAGSNQPQHF. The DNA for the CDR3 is TGTGCCAGCAGCTTAACAGGACAGGGGGCTGCTGGAAGCAATCAGCCCCAGCATTTT.

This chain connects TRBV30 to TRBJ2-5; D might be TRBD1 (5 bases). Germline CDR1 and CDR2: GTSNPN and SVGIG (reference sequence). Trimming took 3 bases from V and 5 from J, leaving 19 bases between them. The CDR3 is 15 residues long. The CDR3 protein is CAWSVNRQPRETQYF. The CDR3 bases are TGTGCCTGGAGCGTCAATAGACAGCCTAGGGAGACCCAGTACTTC.

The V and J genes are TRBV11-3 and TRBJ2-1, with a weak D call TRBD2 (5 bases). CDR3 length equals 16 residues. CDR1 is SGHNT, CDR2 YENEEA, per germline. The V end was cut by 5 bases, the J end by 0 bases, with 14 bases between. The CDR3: CASSRRAGHSYNEQFF. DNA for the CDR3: TGTGCCAGCAGCCGACGGGCGGGCCACTCCTACAATGAGCAGTTCTTC.

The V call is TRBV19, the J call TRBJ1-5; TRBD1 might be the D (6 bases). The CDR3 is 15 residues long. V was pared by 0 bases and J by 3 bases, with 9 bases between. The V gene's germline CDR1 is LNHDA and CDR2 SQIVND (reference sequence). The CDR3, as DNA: TGTGCCAGTAGTATAGATCGGGGGGCCAATCAGCCCCAGCATTTT. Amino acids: CASSIDRGANQPQHF.

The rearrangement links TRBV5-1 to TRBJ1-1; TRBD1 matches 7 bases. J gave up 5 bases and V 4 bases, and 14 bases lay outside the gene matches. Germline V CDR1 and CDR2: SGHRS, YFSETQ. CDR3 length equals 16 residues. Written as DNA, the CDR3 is TGCGCCAGCAGCCTGACCCATTACGGGACAGCTACTGAAGCTTTCTTT. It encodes CASSLTHYGTATEAFF.

This CDR3 reads CASSDGEGAGYTF. In DNA form, the CDR3 reads TGTGCCAGCAGTGACGGGGAGGGAGCTGGCTACACCTTC. The V gene is TRBV6-4, the J gene TRBJ1-2; D is unresolved. The ends were cut back, 2 bases at V and 7 bases at J, with 11 bases in the middle. There are 13 residues in the CDR3. In germline, CDR1 is MRHNA, CDR2 SNTAGT.

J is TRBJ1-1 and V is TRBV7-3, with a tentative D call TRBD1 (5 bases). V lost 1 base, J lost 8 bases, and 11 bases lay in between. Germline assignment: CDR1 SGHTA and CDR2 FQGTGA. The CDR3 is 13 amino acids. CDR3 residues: CASSLNQGQEAFF. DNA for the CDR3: TGTGCCAGCAGCTTAAACCAGGGCCAGGAAGCTTTCTTT.

CDR3 region: CSAEGAVEMNTEAFF. The CDR3 DNA reads TGCAGCGCGGAGGGGGCAGTAGAAATGAACACTGAAGCTTTCTTT. V is TRBV29-1 and J is TRBJ1-1, with 7 nucleotides matching TRBD1. The germline gives CDR1 SQVTM, CDR2 ANQGSEA. V dropped 7 bases and J dropped 0; count of bases not matched to a gene: 11. The CDR3 spans 15 residues.

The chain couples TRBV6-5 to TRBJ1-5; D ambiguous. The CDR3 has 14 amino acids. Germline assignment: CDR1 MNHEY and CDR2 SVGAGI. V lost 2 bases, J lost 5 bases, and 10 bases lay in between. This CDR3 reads CASSYGGLHQPQHF. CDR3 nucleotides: TGTGCCAGCAGTTACGGCGGGCTCCATCAGCCCCAGCATTTT.

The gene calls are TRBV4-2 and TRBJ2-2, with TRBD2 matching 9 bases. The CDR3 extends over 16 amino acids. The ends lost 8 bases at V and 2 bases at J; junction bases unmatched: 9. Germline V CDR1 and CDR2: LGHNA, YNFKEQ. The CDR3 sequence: CASQRASGVNTGELFF. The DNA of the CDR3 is TGTGCCAGCCAAAGAGCTAGCGGGGTTAACACCGGGGAGCTGTTTTTT.

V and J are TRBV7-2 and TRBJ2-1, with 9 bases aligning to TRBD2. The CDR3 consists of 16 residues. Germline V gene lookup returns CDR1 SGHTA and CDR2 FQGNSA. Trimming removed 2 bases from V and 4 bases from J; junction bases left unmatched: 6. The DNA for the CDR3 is TGTGCCAGCAGCTTACGGGGCGGGGGGGGATACAATGAGCAGTTCTTC. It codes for CASSLRGGGGYNEQFF.

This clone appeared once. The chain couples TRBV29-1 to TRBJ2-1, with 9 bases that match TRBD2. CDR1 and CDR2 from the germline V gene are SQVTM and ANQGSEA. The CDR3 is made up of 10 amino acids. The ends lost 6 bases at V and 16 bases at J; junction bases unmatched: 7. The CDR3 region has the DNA TGCAGCGTGGGACTAGCTGGAGACTTCTTC. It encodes CSVGLAGDFF.

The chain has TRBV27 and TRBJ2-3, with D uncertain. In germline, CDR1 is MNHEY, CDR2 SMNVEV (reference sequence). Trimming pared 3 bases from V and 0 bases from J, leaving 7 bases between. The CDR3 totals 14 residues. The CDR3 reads CASSFITSTDTQYF. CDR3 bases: TGTGCCAGCAGTTTTATTACTAGCACAGATACGCAGTATTTT.

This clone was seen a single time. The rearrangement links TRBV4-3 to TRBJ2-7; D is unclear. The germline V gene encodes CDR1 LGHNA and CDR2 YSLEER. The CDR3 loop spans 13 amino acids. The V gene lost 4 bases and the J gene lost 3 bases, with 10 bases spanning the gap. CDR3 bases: TGCGCCAGCAGCCGAACAATAAACTACGAGCAGTACTTC. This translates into CASSRTINYEQYF.

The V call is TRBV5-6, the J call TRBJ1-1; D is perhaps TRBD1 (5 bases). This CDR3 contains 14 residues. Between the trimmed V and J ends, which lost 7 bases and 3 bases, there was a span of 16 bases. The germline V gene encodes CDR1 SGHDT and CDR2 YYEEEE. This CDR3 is CASASWGDDTEAFF. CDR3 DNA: TGTGCCAGCGCCTCCTGGGGGGATGACACTGAAGCTTTCTTT.

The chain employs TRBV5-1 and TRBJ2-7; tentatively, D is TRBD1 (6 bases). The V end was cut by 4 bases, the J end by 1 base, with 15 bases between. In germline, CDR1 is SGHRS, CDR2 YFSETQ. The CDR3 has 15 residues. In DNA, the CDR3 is TGCGCCAGCAGCGTAGGCAGGGGCCCGTCCTACGAGCAGTACTTC. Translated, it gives CASSVGRGPSYEQYF. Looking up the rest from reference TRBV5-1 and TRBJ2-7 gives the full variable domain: KAGVTQTPRYLIKTRGQQVTLSCSPISGHRSVSWYQQTPGQGLQFLFEYFSETQRNKGNFPGRFSGRQFSNSRSEMNVSTLELGDSALYLCASSVGRGPSYEQYFGPGTRLTVT.

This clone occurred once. CDR3 residues: CASSPRTGEIYGYTF. The CDR3 DNA reads as TGTGCCAGCAGCCCAAGGACAGGGGAAATCTATGGCTACACCTTC. The genes are TRBV9 and TRBJ1-2; 9 bases are shared with TRBD1. CDR1 is SGDLS, CDR2 YYNGEE, per germline. The CDR3 extends over 15 amino acids. The J segment lost 4 bases and the V segment lost 4 bases, leaving 8 bases of the junction unmatched.

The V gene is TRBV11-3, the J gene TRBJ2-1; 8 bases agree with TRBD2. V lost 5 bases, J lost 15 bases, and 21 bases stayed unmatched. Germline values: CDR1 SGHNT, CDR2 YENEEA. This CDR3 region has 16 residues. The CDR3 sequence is CASSKTAGVMGARAFF. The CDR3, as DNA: TGTGCCAGCAGCAAGACAGCGGGAGTGATGGGAGCGAGAGCGTTCTTC.

The CDR3 sequence is CASSRGRSKVAGTSGTDTQYF. Here the CDR3 DNA reads TGTGCCAGCAGCCGCGGACGCTCAAAAGTAGCCGGGACTAGCGGCACAGATACGCAGTATTTT. V and J are TRBV14 and TRBJ2-3, with 10 bases lining up with TRBD2. CDR3 size: 21 residues. Germline CDR1 reads SGHDN; CDR2 reads FVKESK. V dropped 4 bases and J dropped 1; count of bases not matched to a gene: 20.

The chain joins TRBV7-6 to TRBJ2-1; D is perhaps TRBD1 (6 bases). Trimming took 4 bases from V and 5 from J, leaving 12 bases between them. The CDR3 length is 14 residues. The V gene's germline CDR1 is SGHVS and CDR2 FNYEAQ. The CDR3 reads CASSSGAENNEQFF. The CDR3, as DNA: TGTGCCAGCAGCTCAGGGGCGGAGAACAATGAGCAGTTCTTC.

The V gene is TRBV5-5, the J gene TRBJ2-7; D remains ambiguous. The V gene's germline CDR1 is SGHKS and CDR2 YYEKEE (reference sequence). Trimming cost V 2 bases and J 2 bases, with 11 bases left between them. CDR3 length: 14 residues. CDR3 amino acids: CASSFLTSTYEQYF. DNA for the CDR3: TGTGCCAGCAGCTTTCTGACTTCCACCTACGAGCAGTACTTC.

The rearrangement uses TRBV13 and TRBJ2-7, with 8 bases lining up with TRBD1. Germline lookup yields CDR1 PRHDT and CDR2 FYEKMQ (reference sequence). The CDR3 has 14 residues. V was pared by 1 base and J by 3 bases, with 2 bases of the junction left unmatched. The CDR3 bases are TGTGCCAGCAGCTTAGCCGGACAGGGCTACGAGCAGTACTTC. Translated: CASSLAGQGYEQYF.